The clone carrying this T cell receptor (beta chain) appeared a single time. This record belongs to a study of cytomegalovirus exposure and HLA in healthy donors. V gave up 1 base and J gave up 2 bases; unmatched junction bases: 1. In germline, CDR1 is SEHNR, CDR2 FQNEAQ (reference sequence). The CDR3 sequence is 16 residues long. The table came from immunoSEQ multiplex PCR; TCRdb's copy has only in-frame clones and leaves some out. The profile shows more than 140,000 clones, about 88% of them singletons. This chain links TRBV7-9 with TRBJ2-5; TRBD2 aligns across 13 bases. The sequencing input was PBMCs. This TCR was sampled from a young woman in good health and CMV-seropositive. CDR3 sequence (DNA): TGTGCCAGCAGCTTAGGGACTAGCGGGGGACAAGAGACCCAGTACTTC. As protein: CASSLGTSGGQETQYF.